This T cell receptor beta chain was documented in a study of T cells in localized non-small cell lung cancer. The CDR3 has 14 amino acids. The V gene lost 0 bases and the J gene lost 6 bases, with 12 bases spanning the gap. Germline CDR1 reads GTSNPN; CDR2 reads SVGIG (reference sequence). Study-level results: Tumor samples were not multi-region, leaving intratumor heterogeneity unexcluded. A higher density of T cells in blood coincided with extended overall survival.

Points on this clone: Its antigen is as yet unknown.

Assay: immunoSEQ multiplex PCR; the TCRdb copy retains only in-frame clones and omits some. Of about 24,000 clones listed, around nine tenths were seen once; the top ten hold 6.9%. V usage is TRBV30 and J usage is TRBJ1-5, with D unresolved. The source was peripheral blood, collected before any cancer treatment. The clonotype was recovered from a woman aged 40-75 years with stage I lung adenocarcinoma. CDR3 loop: CAWSVVAGGQPQHF. The CDR3 DNA follows: TGTGCCTGGAGTGTAGTGGCAGGTGGTCAGCCCCAGCATTTT.